The following is a T cell receptor beta chain sequence with its context. This entry comes from a study of blood T cell repertoires in COVID-19. For the study at large: The United States, Italy and Spain supplied acute and convalescent COVID-19 samples. PBMCs, B-cell-depleted T cells, or T cells provided the cDNA or gDNA that made up the material.

The V gene lost 5 bases and the J gene lost 3 bases, with 11 bases spanning the gap. Germline CDR1 reads GTSNPN; CDR2 reads SVGIG (reference sequence). The CDR3 runs 12 residues. Study processing details: Amplification with reference gene primers provided the estimates of nucleated cell counts. Clones were read by immunoSEQ multiplex PCR, and TCRdb kept only the in-frame ones, dropping some. That table furnishes V, J and clone size, whereas the DNA furnished D and trimming. The sample lists over 250,000 clones, 75% to 90% occurring once. This receptor was taken from a man aged 50 or older with acute or convalescent COVID-19. Sequenced material: peripheral blood. V usage is TRBV30 and J usage is TRBJ2-7, with D tentatively TRBD1 (5 bases). The CDR3 nucleotides read TGTGCCTGGGCCAGGGCCGTCTACGAGCAGTACTTC. Protein: CAWARAVYEQYF.